A single sample gave rise to the 16 T cell receptor beta chains below, sequenced in a study of T cell repertoires in cytomegalovirus infection (dated by TCRdb to the late 2010s). What this sample's treatment or condition label stands for: in vitro stimulation with specific CMV peptide epitopes to enrich CMV-specific T cells. These receptors' antigens are unknown. The listed sequencing device is Illumina HiSeq 1500. TCRdb reworked the public reads: Q25 trimming with fastp, MiXCR clone assembly, productive beta chains retained. A single entry per CDR3 protein holds the most common genes and DNA from its merged rows. The sample yields about 830,000 distinct CDR3 sequences; around a third were counted once. The ten most abundant clones make up 9.5% to 15% of the sample. This specimen was cultured CD8+ T cells from PBMCs, taken from culture after CMV antigen stimulation. All receptors come from a human donor in good health (CMV status not recorded). Some clones in this sample may be carry-over from other donors' samples.

The V and J genes are TRBV7-1 and TRBJ1-4, with TRBD1 as a possible D gene (5 bases). TRBV7-1 is an ORF for which the function is uncertain. The CDR3 contains 15 residues. Trimming left V 10 bases short and J 5 bases short, with 20 bases between. This CDR3 is CANSPREVENEKLFF. The CDR3 nucleotides read TGTGCCAACAGTCCCAGGGAGGTTGAGAATGAAAAACTGTTTTTT.

The chain combines TRBV6-5 with TRBJ1-2; D remains ambiguous. CDR1 MNHEY and CDR2 SVGAGI come from the germline V gene. V gave up 4 bases and J gave up 4 bases, with 16 bases separating them. This CDR3 is 15 amino acids long. The CDR3 bases are TGTGCCAGCAGTTCCCTTAACCCGGGTCTCTATGGCTACACCTTC. This codes for CASSSLNPGLYGYTF.

The rearrangement uses TRBV4-1 and TRBJ2-7; D is tentatively TRBD1 or TRBD2 (5 bases each). The CDR3 is made up of 16 amino acids. The germline V and J ends were trimmed by 7 bases and 0 bases, with 19 bases remaining between them. Per germline, CDR1 MGHRA and CDR2 YSYEKL. The CDR3, as DNA: TGCGCCAGCACCCAGGAGTTTCAGGGACCCTCCTACGAGCAGTACTTC. Amino acids: CASTQEFQGPSYEQYF.

The J gene is TRBJ2-1, the V gene TRBV4-1, with 13 bases matching TRBD2. The junction had 7 bases not matched to a gene; V was cut back by 8 bases and J by 6 bases. The germline V gene encodes CDR1 MGHRA and CDR2 YSYEKL. The CDR3 runs to 15 residues. The CDR3 sequence is CASGLTSGGPNEQFF. In nucleotides, the CDR3 is TGCGCCAGCGGTTTGACTAGCGGGGGGCCCAATGAGCAGTTCTTC.

The V call is TRBV4-3, the J call TRBJ2-1, with 9 bases that match TRBD2. Per the germline V gene, CDR1 is LGHNA and CDR2 is YSLEER. This CDR3 contains 17 residues. V was pared by 4 bases and J by 3 bases, with 10 bases of the junction left unmatched. The CDR3 bases are TGCGCCAGCAGCCCCGACCCGCTAGCGGGGTACTACAATGAGCAGTTCTTC. It yields the protein CASSPDPLAGYYNEQFF.

This clonotype occurred once. This sequence joins TRBV13 and TRBJ1-3; possible D gene TRBD1, 5 bases. The ends were cut back, 5 bases at V and 0 bases at J, with 17 bases in the middle. This CDR3 is 17 amino acids long. Germline V gene lookup returns CDR1 PRHDT and CDR2 FYEKMQ (reference sequence). CDR3 bases: TGTGCCAGCAGCCCGGGACCGCACCAACTCTCTGGAAACACCATATATTTT. Translating gives CASSPGPHQLSGNTIYF.

The gene calls are TRBV13 and TRBJ1-2, with a possible D match to TRBD1 (5 bases). V was clipped by 5 bases and J by 1 base, with 17 bases between them. The CDR3 has 16 amino acids. The V gene's germline CDR1 is PRHDT and CDR2 FYEKMQ (reference sequence). The CDR3 is CASSDTRTLYNYGYTF. The CDR3 bases are TGTGCCAGCAGCGACACCCGGACACTTTATAACTATGGCTACACCTTC.

This clonotype was seen more than once but under ten times. The genes are TRBV10-3 and TRBJ2-7; 7 bases are shared with TRBD2. The CDR3 covers 17 residues. Germline V gene sequence: CDR1 ENHRY, CDR2 SYGVKD. Trimming cost V 2 bases and J 0 bases; bases outside gene matches: 10. The CDR3 sequence is CAISESGSGVSSYEQYF. The CDR3 nucleotides read TGTGCCATCAGTGAGAGTGGAAGCGGGGTTTCCTCCTACGAGCAGTACTTC.

This clonotype occurred a few times. This chain uses TRBV6-5 with TRBJ1-5; 7 positions match TRBD1. Germline loops: CDR1 MNHEY, CDR2 SVGAGI. The CDR3 extends over 15 amino acids. V lost 5 bases and J lost 2; bases outside the gene matches: 6. This CDR3 is CASSNIGTGNQPQHF. DNA of the CDR3: TGTGCCAGCAGTAACATAGGGACAGGCAATCAGCCCCAGCATTTT.

The chain has TRBV6-5 and TRBJ2-2; unclear D gene. The V and J ends lost 2 bases and 4 bases respectively, with 8 bases between them. This CDR3 has 14 residues. Germline values: CDR1 MNHEY, CDR2 SVGAGI. The CDR3, as DNA: TGTGCCAGCAGTTACCCGCCAGGCACCGGGGAGCTGTTTTTT. This translates into CASSYPPGTGELFF.

This rearrangement joins TRBV4-3 to TRBJ1-5; TRBD1 aligns across 8 bases. Germline CDR1 LGHNA, CDR2 YSLEER. V was pared by 0 bases and J by 2 bases, with 6 bases of the junction left unmatched. The CDR3 is 17 residues long. This CDR3 reads CASSQDAQGAGNQPQHF. The DNA for the CDR3 is TGCGCCAGCAGCCAAGATGCGCAGGGGGCTGGCAATCAGCCCCAGCATTTT.

This clonotype was seen a handful of times. The chain carries TRBV6-6 and TRBJ2-1; D uncertain. This CDR3 comprises 15 residues. Trimming cost V 3 bases and J 0 bases, with 9 bases left between them. Germline CDR1 reads MNHNY; CDR2 reads SVGAGI (reference sequence). CDR3 sequence (DNA): TGTGCCAGCAGTTATGGGGATAACTCCTACAATGAGCAGTTCTTC. Encoded protein: CASSYGDNSYNEQFF.

This clonotype was seen a few times. This chain joins TRBV19 and TRBJ1-2; D is unclear. The CDR3 covers 10 residues. V gave up 8 bases and J gave up 5 bases, with 6 bases separating them. Germline CDR1 and CDR2: LNHDA and SQIVND (reference sequence). CDR3 region: CASYGYGYTF. CDR3 nucleotide sequence: TGTGCCAGTTACGGGTATGGCTACACCTTC.

There are a few counts of this clonotype. The chain joins TRBV6-2 or TRBV6-3 to TRBJ1-2; D gene ambiguous. CDR1 MNHEY and CDR2 SVGEGT come from the germline V gene. Trimming cost V 10 bases and J 6 bases, with 21 bases left between them. The CDR3 has 14 amino acids. The CDR3 DNA follows: TGTGCCATTCGAGGAGGGAAAGCTCTTGATGGCTACACCTTC. Translation: CAIRGGKALDGYTF.

This clonotype was seen at least ten times. The V gene is TRBV7-2, the J gene TRBJ2-3; D might be TRBD1 or TRBD2, each matching 5 bases. Deletions cut 3 bases from V and 1 base from J, with 8 bases between. Germline V CDR1 and CDR2: SGHTA, FQGNSA. CDR3 size: 14 residues. CDR3 in amino acids: CASSFGTGTDTQYF. The CDR3, as DNA: TGTGCCAGCAGCTTCGGGACGGGCACAGATACGCAGTATTTT.

This clonotype occurred a few times. J is TRBJ2-1 and V is TRBV10-3; no reliable D call. The CDR3 is 17 amino acids. The germline V and J ends were trimmed by 2 bases and 0 bases, with 14 bases remaining between them. The germline gives CDR1 ENHRY, CDR2 SYGVKD. The CDR3 here is CAISEPLDKSSYNEQFF. The CDR3 bases are TGTGCCATCAGTGAGCCACTTGACAAGAGCTCCTACAATGAGCAGTTCTTC.